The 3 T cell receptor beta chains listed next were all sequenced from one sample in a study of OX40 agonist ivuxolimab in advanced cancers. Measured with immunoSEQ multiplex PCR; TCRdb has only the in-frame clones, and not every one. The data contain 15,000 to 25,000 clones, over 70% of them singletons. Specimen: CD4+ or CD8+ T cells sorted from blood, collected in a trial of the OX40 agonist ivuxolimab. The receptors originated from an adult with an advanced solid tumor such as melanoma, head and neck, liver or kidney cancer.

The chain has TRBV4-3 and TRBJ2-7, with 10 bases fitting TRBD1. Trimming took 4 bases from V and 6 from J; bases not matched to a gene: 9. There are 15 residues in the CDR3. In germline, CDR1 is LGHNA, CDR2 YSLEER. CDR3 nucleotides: TGCGCCAGCAGCCTTTGGGGACAGGGGAAGGCCGAGCAGTACTTC. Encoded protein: CASSLWGQGKAEQYF.

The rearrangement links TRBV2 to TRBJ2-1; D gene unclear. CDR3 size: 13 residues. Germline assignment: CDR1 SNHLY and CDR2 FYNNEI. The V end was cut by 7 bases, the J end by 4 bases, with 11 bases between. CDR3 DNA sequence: TGTGCCAGCAAAGCCCCTGGGTACAATGAGCAGTTCTTC. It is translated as CASKAPGYNEQFF.

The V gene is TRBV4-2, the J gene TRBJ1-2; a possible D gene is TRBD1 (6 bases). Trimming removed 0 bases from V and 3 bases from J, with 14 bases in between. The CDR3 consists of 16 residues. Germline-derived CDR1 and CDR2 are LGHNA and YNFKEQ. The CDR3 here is CASSQERGRLDYGYTF. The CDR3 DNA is TGTGCCAGCAGCCAAGAGAGGGGGAGGCTAGACTATGGCTACACCTTC.